This TCR beta chain came from a study of blood T cell repertoires in COVID-19. Whole-study context: There were acute and convalescent COVID-19 samples, and they came from the United States, Italy and Spain.

The study recruited people aged roughly 18 to 95 years across 20 to 30 US areas. Two consecutive negative NP/OP PCR tests, clearance, or resolved symptoms defined Cohort 3 recovery. Per the authors' pipeline: Reference gene primer amplification yielded estimated nucleated cell counts. The assay was immunoSEQ multiplex PCR, and TCRdb's table has in-frame clones only and misses some. That table is the source of V, J and clone size, and D and trimming were worked out from the DNA. The profile shows about 320,000 clones, 80% to 90% of them singletons. The CDR3 has 11 amino acids. Trimming removed 5 bases at V and 3 bases at J, with 5 bases between. Germline CDR1 and CDR2: SGHAT and FQNNGV.

The receptor's source is a man between 25 and 39 years old who had recovered from COVID-19. Sequenced input: PBMCs or T cells enriched from blood (not recorded which). The genes are TRBV11-2 and TRBJ2-7, with D hard to call. The CDR3 nucleotides read TGTGCCAGCAGCGAGAACTACGAGCAGTACTTC. Translated: CASSENYEQYF.